Following are 23 T cell receptor beta chains from one sample sequenced in a study of shared clonotypes between healthy human individuals. CD8 cells classed as naive were CD45RO-negative and positively selected for CCR7, excluding terminally differentiated effector memory CD45RA+ cells. Repertoires were generated with immunoSEQ multiplex PCR, while TCRdb's copy carries only in-frame clones and drops some. The repertoire holds more than 2 million clones, with just under 95% as singletons. The material sequenced was naive CD8+ T cells sorted from blood. The receptor source for this set is a young man in good health.

A single count supports this clone. The chain combines TRBV27 with TRBJ2-3, with 8 bases identical to TRBD2. The CDR3 has 16 amino acids. V lost 4 bases, J lost 1 base, and 7 bases stayed unmatched. Germline CDR1 MNHEY, CDR2 SMNVEV (reference sequence). CDR3 coding DNA: TGTGCCAGCAGTTCGGGGGGGCCTAGGGGCACAGATACGCAGTATTTT. Residues: CASSSGGPRGTDTQYF.

V is TRBV13 and J is TRBJ2-7, with 10 nucleotides matching TRBD2. CDR3 length: 18 amino acids. The V gene's germline CDR1 is PRHDT and CDR2 FYEKMQ (reference sequence). Trimming took 1 base from V and 0 from J; bases not matched to a gene: 9. The CDR3 region is CASSLDPSGGQSSYEQYF. CDR3 nucleotides: TGTGCCAGCAGCTTAGATCCTAGCGGGGGCCAGAGCTCCTACGAGCAGTACTTC.

With respect to this clone: One end of the junction is discordant with germline, which a read error may explain. The chain combines TRBV4-1 with TRBJ2-7; 10 nucleotides match TRBD1. The length of the CDR3 is 15 residues. From germline, CDR1 is MGHRA and CDR2 YSYEKL. The CDR3 loop reads CASSSRDRGHYEQYF. CDR3 coding DNA: TGTGCCAGCAGCTCCCGGGACAGGGGTCACTACGAGCAGTACTTC.

This clone was seen more than once but under ten times. Other nucleotide sequences from this sample produce the same CDR3. This chain uses TRBV7-9 with TRBJ2-7, with D unclear. CDR3 length: 12 residues. From germline, CDR1 is SEHNR and CDR2 FQNEAQ (reference sequence). Trimming removed 5 bases at V and 2 bases at J, with 7 bases between. CDR3: CASSPSAYEQYF. CDR3 nucleotide sequence: TGTGCCAGCAGCCCCTCCGCCTACGAGCAGTACTTC.

The chain's CDR3 is CASGQDSTYEQYF. The CDR3 bases are TGTGCCAGCGGTCAGGACTCAACCTACGAGCAGTACTTC. The chain uses TRBV7-8 and TRBJ2-7, with a possible D match to TRBD2 (5 bases). Trimming cost V 8 bases and J 2 bases, with 13 bases left between them. The germline V gene encodes CDR1 SGHVS and CDR2 FQNEAQ. The CDR3 has 13 amino acids.

This clone showed up just once. The chain links TRBV2 to TRBJ1-6; possibly TRBD1 for D (5 bases). Germline assignment: CDR1 SNHLY and CDR2 FYNNEI. V was trimmed by 2 bases and J by 10 bases, leaving 12 bases between them. The CDR3 spans 14 residues. CDR3 residues: CASSESWGESPLHF. CDR3 coding DNA: TGTGCCAGCAGTGAATCTTGGGGGGAATCACCCCTCCACTTT.

The chain uses TRBV7-2 and TRBJ2-7; the D gene could be TRBD1 or TRBD2 (6 bases each). V shed 6 bases and J shed 2 bases, with 17 bases lying between them. Germline assignment: CDR1 SGHTA and CDR2 FQGNSA. The CDR3 is 15 residues long. CDR3 coding DNA: TGTGCCAGCAGTTCAAGGGGCGGGGACACCTACGAGCAGTACTTC. Its protein is CASSSRGGDTYEQYF.

The J gene is TRBJ2-7, the V gene TRBV6-1; D possibly corresponds to TRBD2 (6 bases). The V and J ends lost 3 bases and 3 bases respectively, with 9 bases between them. This CDR3 is built from 13 residues. CDR1 MNHNS and CDR2 SASEGT come from the germline V gene. The chain's CDR3 is CASSDHGSYEQYF. CDR3 nucleotides: TGTGCCAGCAGTGACCACGGGAGCTACGAGCAGTACTTC.

CDR3 DNA sequence: TGTGCCAGCAGCCCGACAGGGGGCGCAGGGGAGACCCAGTACTTC. Its protein product is CASSPTGGAGETQYF. The V gene is TRBV11-2, the J gene TRBJ2-5, with 10 positions matching TRBD1. This CDR3 comprises 15 residues. V was clipped by 5 bases and J by 5 bases; unmatched bases: 8. Germline CDR1 is SGHAT and CDR2 is FQNNGV.

As for this clone: The same CDR3 also results from other DNA sequences found in this sample. The chain links TRBV6-1 to TRBJ2-7; no firm D call. The germline gives CDR1 MNHNS, CDR2 SASEGT. The CDR3 runs 14 residues. Deletions cut 0 bases from V and 4 bases from J, with 10 bases between. This CDR3 reads CASSEALLGYEQYF. The CDR3 DNA reads TGTGCCAGCAGTGAAGCGCTTCTAGGGTACGAGCAGTACTTC.

The rearrangement joins TRBV2 to TRBJ2-1; possible D gene TRBD2, 5 bases. The CDR3 totals 14 residues. Germline V lookup: CDR1 SNHLY, CDR2 FYNNEI. Deletions cut 4 bases from V and 4 bases from J, with 11 bases between. CDR3 sequence reads: CASSGVRGYNEQFF. CDR3 DNA: TGTGCCAGCAGTGGAGTGCGCGGGTACAATGAGCAGTTCTTC.

The V and J genes are TRBV4-1 and TRBJ1-1; the D is unclear. Trimming stripped 7 bases from V and 5 bases from J, with 20 bases between. Germline V CDR1 and CDR2: MGHRA, YSYEKL. The CDR3 contains 15 residues. In nucleotides, the CDR3 is TGCGCCAGCAAGGGAATAGGGTTGGGAAAGACTGAAGCTTTCTTT. Translating gives CASKGIGLGKTEAFF.

DNA of the CDR3: TGTGCCAGCAGCCCACGCGGGACCCCGGGCACCGGGGAGCTGTTTTTT. Protein sequence: CASSPRGTPGTGELFF. V is TRBV4-2 and J is TRBJ2-2, with D possibly matching TRBD2 (6 bases). Trimming removed 4 bases from V and 4 bases from J, with 16 bases in between. The V gene's germline CDR1 is LGHNA and CDR2 YNFKEQ. The CDR3 is 16 residues long.

Points on this clone: The sample has other DNA sequences that encode this CDR3 too. CDR3 DNA: TGTGCCAGCAGCTCTAGTAGCGATGAGCAGTTCTTC. This codes for CASSSSSDEQFF. The V and J genes are TRBV5-4 and TRBJ2-1, with D possibly matching TRBD2 (5 bases). Per the germline V gene, CDR1 is SGHNT and CDR2 is YYREEE (reference sequence). V was pared by 3 bases and J by 8 bases, with 9 bases between. This CDR3 comprises 12 residues.

The genes are TRBV27 and TRBJ2-7; unclear D gene. Germline-derived CDR1 and CDR2 are MNHEY and SMNVEV (reference sequence). The CDR3 extends over 13 amino acids. V was trimmed by 3 bases and J by 7 bases, leaving 13 bases between them. This CDR3 is CASSFSRGKEQYF. CDR3 sequence (DNA): TGTGCCAGCAGTTTTTCTCGTGGAAAGGAGCAGTACTTC.

A remark on this clone: Distinct nucleotide sequences in the sample also encode this CDR3. V usage is TRBV27 and J usage is TRBJ2-1; 7 bases align to TRBD2. Germline assignment: CDR1 MNHEY and CDR2 SMNVEV (reference sequence). The ends lost 3 bases at V and 7 bases at J; junction bases unmatched: 0. The CDR3 has 12 amino acids. The CDR3 is CASSLGGNEQFF. Written as DNA, the CDR3 is TGTGCCAGCAGTTTGGGAGGGAATGAGCAGTTCTTC.

The chain combines TRBV6-6 with TRBJ1-2; 11 nucleotides match TRBD1. Trimming removed 3 bases from V and 6 bases from J; junction bases left unmatched: 9. CDR1 MNHNY and CDR2 SVGAGI come from the germline V gene (reference sequence). The CDR3 loop spans 16 amino acids. Here the CDR3 reads CASSYAGTGGVDGYTF. In DNA, the CDR3 is TGTGCCAGCAGTTATGCCGGGACAGGGGGAGTGGATGGCTACACCTTC.

This sequence joins TRBV4-1 and TRBJ2-7; D is uncertain. Germline V CDR1 and CDR2: MGHRA, YSYEKL. Trimming took off 2 bases at V and 4 bases at J, with 15 bases between the two ends. The CDR3 loop spans 15 amino acids. CDR3 nucleotide sequence: TGCGCCAGCAGCCAAAGGTCGGATGGTCCGTACGAGCAGTACTTC. Its translation is CASSQRSDGPYEQYF.

The rearrangement uses TRBV10-3 and TRBJ2-3; 13 bases map to TRBD2. From germline, CDR1 is ENHRY and CDR2 SYGVKD. This CDR3 spans 15 amino acids. The V and J ends lost 4 bases and 3 bases, in that order; junction bases with no gene match: 1. CDR3 DNA sequence: TGTGCCATCAGTGCGGGACTAGCGGGGACAGATACGCAGTATTTT. The encoded protein is CAISAGLAGTDTQYF.

Of note for this clone: At one end, the junction sequence differs from germline, possibly due to a read error. This specimen includes other DNA sequences encoding the same CDR3. The DNA for the CDR3 is TGCAGTGCTTCGGGACGGACTGAGGCTTTCTTT. Its translation is CSASGRTEAFF. V gene TRBV20-1 combines with J gene TRBJ1-1; TRBD1 might be the D (5 bases). Per germline, CDR1 DFQATT and CDR2 SNEGSKA (reference sequence). This CDR3 contains 11 residues.

CDR3 amino acids: CASTPGYSPTYEQYF. Written as DNA, the CDR3 is TGTGCCAGCACCCCTGGGTACAGCCCGACCTACGAGCAGTACTTC. The chain combines TRBV28 with TRBJ2-7; no reliable D call. The CDR3 has 15 amino acids. CDR1 and CDR2 (germline): MDHEN, SYDVKM. The ends were cut back, 7 bases at V and 2 bases at J, with 18 bases in the middle.

This chain links TRBV6-1 with TRBJ2-1; 12 nucleotides line up with TRBD2. V lost 3 bases, J lost 5 bases, and 11 bases stayed unmatched. From germline, CDR1 is MNHNS and CDR2 SASEGT. The CDR3 runs 18 residues. CDR3 amino acids: CASSDRLAGEGKNNEQFF. In DNA, the CDR3 is TGTGCCAGCAGTGACCGACTAGCGGGAGAGGGCAAAAACAATGAGCAGTTCTTC.

Concerning this clone itself: The sample holds other DNA sequences that translate to the same CDR3. The chain couples TRBV9 to TRBJ2-7; D possibly corresponds to TRBD2 (6 bases). Trimming took off 0 bases at V and 2 bases at J, with 9 bases between the two ends. The CDR3 is 14 residues long. Germline V gene data show CDR1 as SGDLS and CDR2 as YYNGEE. This CDR3 reads CASSVAGEAYEQYF. The CDR3 nucleotides read TGTGCCAGCAGCGTAGCGGGGGAGGCCTACGAGCAGTACTTC.